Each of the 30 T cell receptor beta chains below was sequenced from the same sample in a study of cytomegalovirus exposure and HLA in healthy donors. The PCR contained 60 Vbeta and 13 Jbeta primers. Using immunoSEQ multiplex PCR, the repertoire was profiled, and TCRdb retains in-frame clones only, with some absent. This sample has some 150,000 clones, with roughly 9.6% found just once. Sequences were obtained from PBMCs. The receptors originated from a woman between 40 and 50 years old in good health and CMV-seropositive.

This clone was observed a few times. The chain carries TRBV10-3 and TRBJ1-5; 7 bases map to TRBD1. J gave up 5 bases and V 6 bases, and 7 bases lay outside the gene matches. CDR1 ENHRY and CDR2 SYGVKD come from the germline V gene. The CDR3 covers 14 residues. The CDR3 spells CAISPDRRYQPQHF. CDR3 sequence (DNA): TGTGCCATCAGCCCGGACAGGCGATATCAGCCCCAGCATTTT.

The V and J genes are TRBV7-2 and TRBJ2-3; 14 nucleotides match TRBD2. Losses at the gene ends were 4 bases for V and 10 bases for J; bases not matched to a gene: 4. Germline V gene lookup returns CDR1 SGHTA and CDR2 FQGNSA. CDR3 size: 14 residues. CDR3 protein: CASSWTSGGSPQYF. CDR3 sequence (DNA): TGTGCCAGCAGCTGGACTAGCGGGGGGTCTCCGCAGTATTTT.

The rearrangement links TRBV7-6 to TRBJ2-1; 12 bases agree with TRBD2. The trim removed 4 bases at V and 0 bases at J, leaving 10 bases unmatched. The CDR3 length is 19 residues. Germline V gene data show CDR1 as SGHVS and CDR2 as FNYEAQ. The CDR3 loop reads CASSSPGLAGPSSYNEQFF. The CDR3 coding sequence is TGTGCCAGCAGCTCACCGGGACTAGCGGGCCCGAGCTCCTACAATGAGCAGTTCTTC.

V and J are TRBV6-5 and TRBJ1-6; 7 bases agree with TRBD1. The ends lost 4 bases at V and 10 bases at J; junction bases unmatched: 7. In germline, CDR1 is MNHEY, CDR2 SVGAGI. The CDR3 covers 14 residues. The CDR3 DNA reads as TGTGCCAGCAGTTTCCGACAGGGTCAATCACCCCTCCACTTT. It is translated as CASSFRQGQSPLHF.

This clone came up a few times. The CDR3 is CASSPRYTGGQNTEAFF. The CDR3 coding sequence is TGTGCCAGCTCACCACGTTATACAGGGGGCCAGAACACTGAAGCTTTCTTT. The chain couples TRBV18 to TRBJ1-1; 9 bases match TRBD1. Germline values: CDR1 KGHSH, CDR2 LQKENI. The CDR3 has 17 amino acids. J was trimmed by 1 base and V by 1 base; bases with no gene match: 7.

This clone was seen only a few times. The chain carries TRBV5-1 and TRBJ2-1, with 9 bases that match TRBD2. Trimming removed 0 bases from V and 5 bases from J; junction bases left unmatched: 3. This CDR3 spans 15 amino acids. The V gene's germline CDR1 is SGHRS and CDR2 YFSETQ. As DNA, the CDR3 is TGCGCCAGCAGCTTGGGGCGGGGGGGAAACAATGAGCAGTTCTTC. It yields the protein CASSLGRGGNNEQFF.

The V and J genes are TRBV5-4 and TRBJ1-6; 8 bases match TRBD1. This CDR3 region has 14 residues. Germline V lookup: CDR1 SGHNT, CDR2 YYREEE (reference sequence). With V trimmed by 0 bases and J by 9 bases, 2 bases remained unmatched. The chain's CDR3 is CASSLADRASPLHF. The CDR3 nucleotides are TGTGCCAGCAGCTTGGCGGACAGGGCTTCACCCCTCCACTTT.

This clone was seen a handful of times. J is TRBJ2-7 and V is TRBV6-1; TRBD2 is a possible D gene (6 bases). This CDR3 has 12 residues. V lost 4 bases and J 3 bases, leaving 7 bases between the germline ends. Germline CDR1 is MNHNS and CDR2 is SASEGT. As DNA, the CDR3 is TGTGCCAGCAGTGTGGGGGGCTACGAGCAGTACTTC. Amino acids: CASSVGGYEQYF.

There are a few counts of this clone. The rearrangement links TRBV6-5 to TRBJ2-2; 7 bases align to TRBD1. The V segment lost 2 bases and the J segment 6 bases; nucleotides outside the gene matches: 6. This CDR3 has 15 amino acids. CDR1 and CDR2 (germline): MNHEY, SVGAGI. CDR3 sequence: CASSYLPDRPGELFF. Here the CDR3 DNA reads TGTGCCAGCAGTTACCTACCGGACAGGCCCGGGGAGCTGTTTTTT.

CDR3 sequence reads: CASSYRDSTDTQYF. CDR3 nucleotides: TGTGCCAGCAGTTACAGGGACAGCACAGATACGCAGTATTTT. The chain joins TRBV7-9 to TRBJ2-3, with a possible D match to TRBD1 (6 bases). Germline CDR1 reads SEHNR; CDR2 reads FQNEAQ (reference sequence). V was pared by 6 bases and J by 0 bases, with 10 bases between. This CDR3 is 14 amino acids long.

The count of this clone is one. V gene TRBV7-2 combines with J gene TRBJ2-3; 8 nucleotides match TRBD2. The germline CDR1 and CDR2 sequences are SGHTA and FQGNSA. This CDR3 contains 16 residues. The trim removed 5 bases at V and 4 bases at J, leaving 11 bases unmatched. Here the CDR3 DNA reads TGTGCCAGCAGCCACTCGGTCGGGACTAGACCAGATACGCAGTATTTT. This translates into CASSHSVGTRPDTQYF. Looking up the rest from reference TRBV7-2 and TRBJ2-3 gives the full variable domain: GAGVSQSPSNKVTEKGKDVELRCDPISGHTALYWYRQSLGQGLEFLIYFQGNSAPDKSGLPSDRFSAERTGGSVSTLTIQRTQQEDSAVYLCASSHSVGTRPDTQYFGPGTRLTVL.

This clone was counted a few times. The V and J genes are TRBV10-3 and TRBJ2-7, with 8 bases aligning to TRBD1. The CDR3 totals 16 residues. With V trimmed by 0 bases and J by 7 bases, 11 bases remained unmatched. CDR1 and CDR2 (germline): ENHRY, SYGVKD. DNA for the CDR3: TGTGCCATCAGTGAGTCAGGGACAGGTTATTCGGGGGAGCAGTACTTC. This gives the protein CAISESGTGYSGEQYF.

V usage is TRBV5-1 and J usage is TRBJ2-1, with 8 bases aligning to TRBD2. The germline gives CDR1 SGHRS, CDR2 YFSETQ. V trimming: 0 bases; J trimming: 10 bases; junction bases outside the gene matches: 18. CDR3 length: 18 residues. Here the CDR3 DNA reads TGCGCCAGCAGCTTGGCCCCCTTGCGGGGGGCCGCCCGGGAGGAGCAGTTCTTC. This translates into CASSLAPLRGAAREEQFF.

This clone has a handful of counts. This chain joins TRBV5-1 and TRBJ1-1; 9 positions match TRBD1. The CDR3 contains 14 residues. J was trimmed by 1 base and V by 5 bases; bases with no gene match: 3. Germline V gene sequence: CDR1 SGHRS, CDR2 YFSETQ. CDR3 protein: CASSRDRENTEAFF. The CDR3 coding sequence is TGCGCCAGCAGTCGGGACAGGGAGAACACTGAAGCTTTCTTT.

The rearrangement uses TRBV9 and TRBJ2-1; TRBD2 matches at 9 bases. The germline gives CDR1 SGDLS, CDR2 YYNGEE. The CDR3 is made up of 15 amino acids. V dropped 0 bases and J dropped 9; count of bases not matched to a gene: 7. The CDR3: CASSVEGLADGEQFF. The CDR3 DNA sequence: TGTGCCAGCAGCGTAGAGGGACTAGCAGATGGTGAGCAGTTCTTC. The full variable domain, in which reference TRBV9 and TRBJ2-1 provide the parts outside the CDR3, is DSGVTQTPKHLITATGQRVTLRCSPRSGDLSVYWYQQSLDQGLQFLIQYYNGEERAKGNILERFSAQQFPDLHSELNLSSLELGDSALYFCASSVEGLADGEQFFGPGTRLTVL.

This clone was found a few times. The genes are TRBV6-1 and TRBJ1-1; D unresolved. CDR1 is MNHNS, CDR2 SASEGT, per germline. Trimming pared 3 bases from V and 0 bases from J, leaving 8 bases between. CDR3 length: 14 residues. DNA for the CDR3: TGTGCCAGCAGTGAGAGCCCACTGAACACTGAAGCTTTCTTT. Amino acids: CASSESPLNTEAFF.

The CDR3 loop reads CASSYDRVNSYEQYF. CDR3 bases: TGTGCCAGCAGTTACGACAGGGTCAACTCCTACGAGCAGTACTTC. V is TRBV2 and J is TRBJ2-7, with 7 bases identical to TRBD1. Germline lookup yields CDR1 SNHLY and CDR2 FYNNEI. This CDR3 contains 15 residues. V was clipped by 5 bases and J by 0 bases; unmatched bases: 7.

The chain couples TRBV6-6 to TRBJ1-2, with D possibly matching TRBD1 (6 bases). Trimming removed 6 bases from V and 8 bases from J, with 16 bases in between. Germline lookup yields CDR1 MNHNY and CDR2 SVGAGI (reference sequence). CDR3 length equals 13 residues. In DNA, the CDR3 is TGTGCCAGCAGGACTCTCTCAGGGGTCGGCTACACCTTC. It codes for CASRTLSGVGYTF.

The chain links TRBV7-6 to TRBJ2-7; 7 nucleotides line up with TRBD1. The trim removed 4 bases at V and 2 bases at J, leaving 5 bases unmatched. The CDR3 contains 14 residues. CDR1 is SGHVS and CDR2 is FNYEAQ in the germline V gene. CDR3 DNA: TGTGCCAGCAGCTCGGGGACAGCTACCTACGAGCAGTACTTC. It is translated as CASSSGTATYEQYF. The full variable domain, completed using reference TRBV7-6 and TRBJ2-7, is GAGVSQSPRYKVTKRGQDVALRCDPISGHVSLYWYRQALGQGPEFLTYFNYEAQQDKSGLPNDRFSAERPEGSISTLTIQRTEQRDSAMYRCASSSGTATYEQYFGPGTRLTVT.

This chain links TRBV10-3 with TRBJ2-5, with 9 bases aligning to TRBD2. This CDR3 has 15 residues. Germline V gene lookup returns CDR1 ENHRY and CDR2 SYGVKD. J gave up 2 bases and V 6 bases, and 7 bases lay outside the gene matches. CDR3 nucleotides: TGTGCCATCAGCCCTAGCGGGGACCCTCAAGAGACCCAGTACTTC. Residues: CAISPSGDPQETQYF.

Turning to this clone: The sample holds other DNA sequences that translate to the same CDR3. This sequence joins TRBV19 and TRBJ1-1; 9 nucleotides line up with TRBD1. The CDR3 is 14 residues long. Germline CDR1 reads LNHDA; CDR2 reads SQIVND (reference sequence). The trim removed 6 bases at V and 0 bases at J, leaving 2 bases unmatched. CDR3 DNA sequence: TGTGCCAGTAGGGGACAGGGAATGAACACTGAAGCTTTCTTT. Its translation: CASRGQGMNTEAFF.

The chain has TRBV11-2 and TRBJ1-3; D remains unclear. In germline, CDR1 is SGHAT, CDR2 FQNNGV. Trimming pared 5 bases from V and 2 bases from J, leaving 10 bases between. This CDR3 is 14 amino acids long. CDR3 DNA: TGTGCCAGCAGCCGGTCGGGGACTGGAAACACCATATATTTT. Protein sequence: CASSRSGTGNTIYF.

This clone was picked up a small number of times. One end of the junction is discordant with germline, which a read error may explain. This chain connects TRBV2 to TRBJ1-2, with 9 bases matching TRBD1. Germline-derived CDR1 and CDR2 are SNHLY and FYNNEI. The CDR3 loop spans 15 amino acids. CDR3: CASSVLQGASYGYPF. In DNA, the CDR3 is TGTGCCAGCTCTGTTTTACAGGGGGCGAGCTATGGCTACCCCTTC.

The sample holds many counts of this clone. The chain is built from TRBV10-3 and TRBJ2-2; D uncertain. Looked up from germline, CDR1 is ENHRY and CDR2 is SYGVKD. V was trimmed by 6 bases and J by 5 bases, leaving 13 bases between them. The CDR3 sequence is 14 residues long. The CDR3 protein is CAISEDPRTGELFF. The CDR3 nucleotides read TGTGCCATCAGCGAGGACCCGAGGACCGGGGAGCTGTTTTTT.

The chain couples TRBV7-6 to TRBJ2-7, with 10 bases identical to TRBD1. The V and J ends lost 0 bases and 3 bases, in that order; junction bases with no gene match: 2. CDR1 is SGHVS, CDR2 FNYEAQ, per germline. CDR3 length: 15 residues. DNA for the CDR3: TGTGCCAGCAGCTTAGCGGGGACAGGGGACTACGAGCAGTACTTC. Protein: CASSLAGTGDYEQYF. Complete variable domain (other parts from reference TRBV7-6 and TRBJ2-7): GAGVSQSPRYKVTKRGQDVALRCDPISGHVSLYWYRQALGQGPEFLTYFNYEAQQDKSGLPNDRFSAERPEGSISTLTIQRTEQRDSAMYRCASSLAGTGDYEQYFGPGTRLTVT.

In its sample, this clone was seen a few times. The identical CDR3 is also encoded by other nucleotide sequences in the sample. CDR3 sequence (DNA): TGTGCCAGCAGGGAGACAGGGGACGGCTACACCTTC. Amino acids: CASRETGDGYTF. This rearrangement joins TRBV25-1 to TRBJ1-2, with 8 bases identical to TRBD1. The CDR3 consists of 12 residues. J was trimmed by 8 bases and V by 6 bases; bases with no gene match: 5. Germline assignment: CDR1 MGHDK and CDR2 SYGVNS.

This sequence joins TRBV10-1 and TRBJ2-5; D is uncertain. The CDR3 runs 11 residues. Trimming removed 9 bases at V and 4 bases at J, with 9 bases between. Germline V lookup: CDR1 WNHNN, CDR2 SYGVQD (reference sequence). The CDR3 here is CASPGTETQYF. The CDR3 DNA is TGCGCCAGTCCAGGAACAGAGACCCAGTACTTC.

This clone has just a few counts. CDR3 residues: CASSPVGEVWEKLFF. In DNA, the CDR3 is TGCGCCAGCAGCCCCGTCGGGGAAGTATGGGAAAAACTGTTTTTT. The rearrangement links TRBV5-1 to TRBJ1-4; D gene uncertain. The CDR3 consists of 15 residues. The germline V gene has CDR1 SGHRS and CDR2 YFSETQ. V dropped 4 bases and J dropped 8 bases, with 18 bases sitting between them.

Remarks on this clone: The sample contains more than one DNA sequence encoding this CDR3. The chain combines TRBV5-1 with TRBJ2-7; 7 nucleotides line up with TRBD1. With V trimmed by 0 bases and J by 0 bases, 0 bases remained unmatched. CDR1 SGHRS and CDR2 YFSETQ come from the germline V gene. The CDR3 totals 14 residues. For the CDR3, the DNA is TGCGCCAGCAGCTTGGGACAGGGCTCCTACGAGCAGTACTTC. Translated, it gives CASSLGQGSYEQYF.

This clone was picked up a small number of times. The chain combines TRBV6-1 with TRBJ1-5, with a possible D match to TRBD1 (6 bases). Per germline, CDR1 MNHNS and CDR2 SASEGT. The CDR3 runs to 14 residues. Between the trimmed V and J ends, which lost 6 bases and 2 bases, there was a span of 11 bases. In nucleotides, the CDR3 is TGTGCCAGCAGCAGGGGACCGGGCAATCAGCCCCAGCATTTT. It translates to CASSRGPGNQPQHF.